This is a list of T cell receptor beta chains from one sample in a study of blood T cells in healthy people across ages. Using its own MiXCR run on the 5' RACE reads, TCRdb lists one record per CDR3 protein. This sample carries 1.5 million to 2 million distinct CDR3 sequences, roughly 49% of them seen once, and the ten largest clones take 2% to 2.5%. Material for sequencing was blood. The receptors stem from a middle-aged woman in good health. CDR3s include the opening cysteine and the closing phenylalanine or tryptophan. D genes are given only for firm matches. Not every row has a clone size; where given, it reads once, few, many or a size class.

j_call	d_call	cdr3_length	clone_size	v_call	cdr3_aa	cdr3_nt
TRBJ2-5	TRBD2	14	few	TRBV12-3/TRBV12-4	CASASRDYSETQYF	TGTGCCAGCGCATCCCGGGACTACAGCGAGACCCAGTACTTC
TRBJ1-5	TRBD1	17	.	TRBV20-1	CSARDSGRDRGSQPQHF	TGCAGTGCTAGAGATTCGGGTAGGGACAGGGGAAGTCAGCCCCAGCATTTT
TRBJ1-2	.	15	once	TRBV4-2	CASNQDGGVGYGYTF	TGTGCCAGCAACCAAGATGGAGGGGTGGGGTATGGCTACACCTTC
TRBJ2-1	.	16	few	TRBV7-2	CASSSGLGGRYNEQFF	TGTGCCAGCAGCTCGGGACTAGGGGGCAGGTACAATGAGCAGTTCTTC
TRBJ1-5	.	14	.	TRBV7-8	CASSLAVGVQPQHF	TGTGCCAGCAGCTTAGCTGTTGGGGTTCAGCCCCAGCATTTT
TRBJ2-7	TRBD1	15	.	TRBV12-3/TRBV12-4	CASSLTGVGAYEQYF	TGTGCCAGCAGTTTGACAGGGGTGGGGGCCTACGAGCAGTACTTC
TRBJ2-1	.	15	.	TRBV5-1	CASSTGTTSYNEQFF	TGCGCCAGCAGCACCGGGACGACGTCCTACAATGAGCAGTTCTTC
TRBJ2-5	TRBD2	17	once	TRBV9	CASSPRLAGLNQETQYF	TGTGCCAGCAGCCCCCGACTAGCGGGGCTCAACCAAGAGACCCAGTACTTC
TRBJ1-2	.	15	few	TRBV5-1	CASSLDAGHQYGYTF	TGCGCCAGCAGCTTGGACGCTGGACACCAATATGGCTACACCTTC
TRBJ2-1	TRBD1	17	.	TRBV28	CASSCWDRGGGYNEQFF	TGTGCCAGCAGTTGCTGGGACAGGGGAGGAGGGTACAATGAGCAGTTCTTC